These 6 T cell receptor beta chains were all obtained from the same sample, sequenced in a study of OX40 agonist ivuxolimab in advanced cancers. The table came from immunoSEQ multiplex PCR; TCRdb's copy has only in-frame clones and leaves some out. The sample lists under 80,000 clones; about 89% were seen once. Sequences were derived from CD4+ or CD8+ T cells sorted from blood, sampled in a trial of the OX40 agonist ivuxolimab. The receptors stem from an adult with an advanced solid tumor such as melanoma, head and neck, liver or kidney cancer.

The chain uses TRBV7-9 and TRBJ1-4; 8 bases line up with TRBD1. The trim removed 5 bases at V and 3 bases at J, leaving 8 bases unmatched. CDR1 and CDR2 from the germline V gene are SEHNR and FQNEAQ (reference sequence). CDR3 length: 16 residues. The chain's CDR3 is CASSGTGAGANEKLFF. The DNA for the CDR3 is TGTGCCAGCAGCGGGACAGGTGCCGGGGCTAATGAAAAACTGTTTTTT.

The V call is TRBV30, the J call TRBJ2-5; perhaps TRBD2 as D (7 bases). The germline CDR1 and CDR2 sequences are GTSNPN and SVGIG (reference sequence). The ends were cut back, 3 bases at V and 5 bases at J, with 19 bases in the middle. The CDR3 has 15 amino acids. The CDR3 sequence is CAWRGGAGTRETQYF. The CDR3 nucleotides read TGTGCCTGGAGAGGGGGGGCAGGGACCAGGGAGACCCAGTACTTC.

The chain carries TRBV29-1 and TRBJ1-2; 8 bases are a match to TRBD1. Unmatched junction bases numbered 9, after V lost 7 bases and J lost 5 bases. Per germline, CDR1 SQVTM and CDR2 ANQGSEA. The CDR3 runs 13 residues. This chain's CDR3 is CSGGQGARYGYTF. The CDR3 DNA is TGCAGCGGCGGGCAGGGGGCACGGTATGGCTACACCTTC.

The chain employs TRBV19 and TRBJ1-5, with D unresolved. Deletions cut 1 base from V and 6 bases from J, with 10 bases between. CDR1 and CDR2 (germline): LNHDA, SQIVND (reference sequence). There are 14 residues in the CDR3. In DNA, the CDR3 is TGTGCCAGTAGTATAGTGCACGAACCTCAGCCCCAGCATTTT. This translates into CASSIVHEPQPQHF.

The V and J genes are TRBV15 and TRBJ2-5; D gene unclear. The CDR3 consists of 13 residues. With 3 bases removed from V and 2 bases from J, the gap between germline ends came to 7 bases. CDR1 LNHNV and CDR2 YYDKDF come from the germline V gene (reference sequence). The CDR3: CATSSGTQETQYF. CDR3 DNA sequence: TGTGCCACCAGCAGTGGAACACAAGAGACCCAGTACTTC. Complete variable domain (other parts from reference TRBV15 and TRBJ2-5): DAMVIQNPRYQVTQFGKPVTLSCSQTLNHNVMYWYQQKSSQAPKLLFHYYDKDFNNEADTPDNFQSRRPNTSFCFLDIRSPGLGDTAMYLCATSSGTQETQYFGPGTRLLVL.

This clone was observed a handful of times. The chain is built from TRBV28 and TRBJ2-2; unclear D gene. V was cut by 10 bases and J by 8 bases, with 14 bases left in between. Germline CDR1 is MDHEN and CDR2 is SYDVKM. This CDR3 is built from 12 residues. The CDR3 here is CATYTQLGELFF. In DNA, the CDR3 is TGTGCCACCTACACTCAGTTGGGGGAGCTGTTTTTT.